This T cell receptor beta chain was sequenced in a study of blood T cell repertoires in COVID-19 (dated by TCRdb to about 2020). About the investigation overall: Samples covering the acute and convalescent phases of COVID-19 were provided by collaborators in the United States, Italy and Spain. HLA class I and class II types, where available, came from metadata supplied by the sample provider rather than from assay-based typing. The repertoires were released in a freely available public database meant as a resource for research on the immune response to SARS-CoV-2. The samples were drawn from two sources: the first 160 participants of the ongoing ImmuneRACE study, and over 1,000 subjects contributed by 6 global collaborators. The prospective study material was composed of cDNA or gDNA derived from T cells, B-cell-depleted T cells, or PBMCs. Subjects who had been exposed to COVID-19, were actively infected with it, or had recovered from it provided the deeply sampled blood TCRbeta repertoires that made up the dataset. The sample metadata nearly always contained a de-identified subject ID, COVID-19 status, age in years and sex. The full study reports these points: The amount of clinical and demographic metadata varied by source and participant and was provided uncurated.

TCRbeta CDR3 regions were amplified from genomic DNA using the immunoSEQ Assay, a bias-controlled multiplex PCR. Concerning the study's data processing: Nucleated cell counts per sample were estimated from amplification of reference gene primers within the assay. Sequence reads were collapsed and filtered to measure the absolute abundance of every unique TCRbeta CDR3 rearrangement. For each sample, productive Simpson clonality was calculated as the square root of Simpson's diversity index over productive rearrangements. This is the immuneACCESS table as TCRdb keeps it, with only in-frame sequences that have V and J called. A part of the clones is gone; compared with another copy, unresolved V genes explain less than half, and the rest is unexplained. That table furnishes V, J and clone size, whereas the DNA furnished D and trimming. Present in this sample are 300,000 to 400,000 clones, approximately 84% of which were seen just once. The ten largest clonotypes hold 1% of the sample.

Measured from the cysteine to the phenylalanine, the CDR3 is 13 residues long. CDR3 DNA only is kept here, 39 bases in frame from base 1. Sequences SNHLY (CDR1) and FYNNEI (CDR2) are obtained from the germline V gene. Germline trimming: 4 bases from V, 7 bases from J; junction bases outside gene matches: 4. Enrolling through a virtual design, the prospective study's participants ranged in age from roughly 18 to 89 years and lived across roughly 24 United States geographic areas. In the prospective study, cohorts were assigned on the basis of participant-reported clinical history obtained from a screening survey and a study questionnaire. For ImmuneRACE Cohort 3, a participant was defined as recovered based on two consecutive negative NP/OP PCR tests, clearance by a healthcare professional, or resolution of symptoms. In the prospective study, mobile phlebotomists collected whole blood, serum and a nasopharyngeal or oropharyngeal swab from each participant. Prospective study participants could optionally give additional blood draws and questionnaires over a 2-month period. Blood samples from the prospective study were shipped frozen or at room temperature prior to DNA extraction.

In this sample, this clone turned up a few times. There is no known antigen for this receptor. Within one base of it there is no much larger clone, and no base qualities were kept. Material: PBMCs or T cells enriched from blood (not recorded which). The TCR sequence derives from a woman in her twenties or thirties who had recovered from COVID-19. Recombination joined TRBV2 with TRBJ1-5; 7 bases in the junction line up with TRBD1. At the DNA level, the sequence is TGTGCCAGCAGTGGGGCAGGGGGACAGCCCCAGCATTTT. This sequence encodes CASSGAGGQPQHF. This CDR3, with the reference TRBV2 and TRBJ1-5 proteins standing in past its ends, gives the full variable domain EPEVTQTPSHQVTQMGQEVILRCVPISNHLYFYWYRQILGQKVEFLVSFYNNEISEKSEIFDDQFSVERPDGSNFTLKIRSTKLEDSAMYFCASSGAGGQPQHFGDGTRLSIL.